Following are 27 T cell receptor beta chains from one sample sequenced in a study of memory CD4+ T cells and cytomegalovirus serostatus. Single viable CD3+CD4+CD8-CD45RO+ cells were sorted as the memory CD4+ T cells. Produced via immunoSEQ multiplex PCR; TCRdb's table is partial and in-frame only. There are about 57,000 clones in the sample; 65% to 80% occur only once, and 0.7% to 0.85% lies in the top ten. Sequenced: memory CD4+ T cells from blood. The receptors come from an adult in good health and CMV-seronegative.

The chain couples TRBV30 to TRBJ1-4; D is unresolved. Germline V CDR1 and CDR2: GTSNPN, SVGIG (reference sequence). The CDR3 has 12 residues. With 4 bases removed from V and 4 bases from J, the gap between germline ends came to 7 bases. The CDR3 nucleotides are TGTGCCTGGAATCGGGATAATGAAAAACTGTTTTTT. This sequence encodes CAWNRDNEKLFF.

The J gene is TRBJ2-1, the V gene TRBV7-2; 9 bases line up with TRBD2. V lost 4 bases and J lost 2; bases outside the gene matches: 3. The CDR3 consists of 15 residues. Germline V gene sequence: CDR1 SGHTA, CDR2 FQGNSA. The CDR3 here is CASSSERGAYNEQFF. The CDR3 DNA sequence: TGTGCCAGCAGCTCGGAGCGGGGGGCCTACAATGAGCAGTTCTTC.

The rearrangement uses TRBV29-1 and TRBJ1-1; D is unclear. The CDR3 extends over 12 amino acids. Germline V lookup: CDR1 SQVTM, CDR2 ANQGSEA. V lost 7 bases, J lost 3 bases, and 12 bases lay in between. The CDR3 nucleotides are TGCAGCGCTCGACCGGTGGACACTGAAGCTTTCTTT. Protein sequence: CSARPVDTEAFF.

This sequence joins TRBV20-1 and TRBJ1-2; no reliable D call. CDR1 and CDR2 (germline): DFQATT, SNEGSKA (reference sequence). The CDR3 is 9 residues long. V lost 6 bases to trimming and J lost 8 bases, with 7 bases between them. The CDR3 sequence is CSAERGYTF. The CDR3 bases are TGCAGTGCGGAAAGAGGCTACACCTTC.

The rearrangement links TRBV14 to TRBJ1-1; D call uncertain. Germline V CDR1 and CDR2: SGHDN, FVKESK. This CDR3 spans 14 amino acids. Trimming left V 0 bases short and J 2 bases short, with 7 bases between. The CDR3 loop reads CASSQDADNTEAFF. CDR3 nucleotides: TGTGCCAGCAGCCAAGATGCGGATAACACTGAAGCTTTCTTT.

The chain's CDR3 is CASSFRLGANYGYTF. The CDR3 DNA is TGTGCCAGCAGCTTCAGGCTGGGGGCTAACTATGGCTACACCTTC. This chain connects TRBV7-2 to TRBJ1-2, with D possibly being TRBD1 (5 bases). This CDR3 is built from 15 residues. CDR1 SGHTA and CDR2 FQGNSA come from the germline V gene. Deletions cut 3 bases from V and 0 bases from J, with 11 bases between.

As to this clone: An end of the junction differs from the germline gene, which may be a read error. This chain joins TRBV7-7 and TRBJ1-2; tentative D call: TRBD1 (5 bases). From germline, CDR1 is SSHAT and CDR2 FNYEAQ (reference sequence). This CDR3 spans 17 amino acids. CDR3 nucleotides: TGTGCTAGCAGCTTAAAAGAGAAGAGGGGTTCTGGCTATGGCTACACCTTC. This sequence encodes CASSLKEKRGSGYGYTF.

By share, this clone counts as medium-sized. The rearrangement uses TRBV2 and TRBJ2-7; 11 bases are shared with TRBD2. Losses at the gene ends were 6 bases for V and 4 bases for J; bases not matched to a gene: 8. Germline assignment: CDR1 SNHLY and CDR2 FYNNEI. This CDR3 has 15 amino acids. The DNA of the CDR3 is TGTGCCAGCAGCCTCACTAGCGGGAGTGGTTACGAGCAGTACTTC. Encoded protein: CASSLTSGSGYEQYF. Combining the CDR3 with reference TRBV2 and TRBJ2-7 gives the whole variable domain EPEVTQTPSHQVTQMGQEVILRCVPISNHLYFYWYRQILGQKVEFLVSFYNNEISEKSEIFDDQFSVERPDGSNFTLKIRSTKLEDSAMYFCASSLTSGSGYEQYFGPGTRLTVT.

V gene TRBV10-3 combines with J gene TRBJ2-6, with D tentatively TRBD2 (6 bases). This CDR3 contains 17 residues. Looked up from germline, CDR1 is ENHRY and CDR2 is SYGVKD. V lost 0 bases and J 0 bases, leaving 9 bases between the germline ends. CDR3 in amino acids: CAISESGGSSGANVLTF. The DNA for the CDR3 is TGTGCCATCAGTGAGTCGGGGGGAAGCTCTGGGGCCAACGTCCTGACTTTC.

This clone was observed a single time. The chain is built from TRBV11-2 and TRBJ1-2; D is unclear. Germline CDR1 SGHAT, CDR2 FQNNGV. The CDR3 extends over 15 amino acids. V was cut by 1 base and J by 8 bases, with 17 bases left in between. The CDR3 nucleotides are TGTGCCAGCAGCTTAGTGTGGTGGGGTGAAGGGGGCTACACCTTC. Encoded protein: CASSLVWWGEGGYTF.

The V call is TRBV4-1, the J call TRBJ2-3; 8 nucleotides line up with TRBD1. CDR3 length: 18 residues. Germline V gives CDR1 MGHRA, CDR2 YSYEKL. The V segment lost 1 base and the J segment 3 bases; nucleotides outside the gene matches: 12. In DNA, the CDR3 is TGCGCCAGCAGCCAAGCCCTGCGGGGCAGGGGGCGGACAGATACGCAGTATTTT. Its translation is CASSQALRGRGRTDTQYF.

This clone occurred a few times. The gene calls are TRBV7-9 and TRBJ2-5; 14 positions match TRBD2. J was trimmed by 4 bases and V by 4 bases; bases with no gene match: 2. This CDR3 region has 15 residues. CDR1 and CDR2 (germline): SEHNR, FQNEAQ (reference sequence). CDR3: CASSWGTSGGETQYF. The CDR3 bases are TGTGCCAGCAGCTGGGGGACTAGCGGGGGAGAGACCCAGTACTTC.

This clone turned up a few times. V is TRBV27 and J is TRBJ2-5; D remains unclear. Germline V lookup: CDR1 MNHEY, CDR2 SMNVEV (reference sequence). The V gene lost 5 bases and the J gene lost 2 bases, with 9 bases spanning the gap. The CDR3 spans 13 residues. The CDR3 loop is CASSKEPQETQYF. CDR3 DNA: TGTGCCAGCAGTAAGGAGCCGCAAGAGACCCAGTACTTC.

In DNA, the CDR3 is TGTGCCAGCAGCTTCGAGGGAACCTATGGCTACACCTTC. Translation: CASSFEGTYGYTF. The genes are TRBV5-4 and TRBJ1-2; no definite D call. V was pared by 2 bases and J by 4 bases, with 9 bases between. The CDR3 extends over 13 amino acids. The V gene's germline CDR1 is SGHNT and CDR2 YYREEE (reference sequence).

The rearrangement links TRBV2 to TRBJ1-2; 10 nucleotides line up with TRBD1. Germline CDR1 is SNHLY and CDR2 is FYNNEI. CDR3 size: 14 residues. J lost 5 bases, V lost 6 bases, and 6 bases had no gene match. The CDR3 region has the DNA TGTGCCAGCAGAGGGGACAGGGGAGGATATGGCTACACCTTC. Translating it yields CASRGDRGGYGYTF.

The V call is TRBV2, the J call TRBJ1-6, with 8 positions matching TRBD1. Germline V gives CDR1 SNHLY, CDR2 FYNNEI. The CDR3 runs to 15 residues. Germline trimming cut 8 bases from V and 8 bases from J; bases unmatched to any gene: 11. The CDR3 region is CASGRDRGRYSPLHF. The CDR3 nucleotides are TGTGCCAGCGGACGCGACAGGGGCCGTTATTCACCCCTCCACTTT.

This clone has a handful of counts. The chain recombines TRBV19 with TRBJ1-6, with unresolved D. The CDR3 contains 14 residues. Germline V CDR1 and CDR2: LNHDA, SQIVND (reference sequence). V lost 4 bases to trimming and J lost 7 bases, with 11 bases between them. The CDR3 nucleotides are TGTGCCAGTAGTAAACCCGAACAGAATTCACCCCTCCACTTT. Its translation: CASSKPEQNSPLHF.

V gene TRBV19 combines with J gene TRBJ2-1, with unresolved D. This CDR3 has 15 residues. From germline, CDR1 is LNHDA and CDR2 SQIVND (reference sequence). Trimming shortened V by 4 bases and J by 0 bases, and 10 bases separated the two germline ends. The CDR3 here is CASSRPGSSYNEQFF. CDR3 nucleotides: TGTGCCAGTAGTAGGCCGGGCAGCTCCTACAATGAGCAGTTCTTC.

The CDR3 DNA is TGCGCCAGCAACTTCTCCCCTGCGGGGGGGTATGAGCAGTTCTTC. It yields the protein CASNFSPAGGYEQFF. The chain carries TRBV5-1 and TRBJ2-1; 9 bases are shared with TRBD2. With 6 bases clipped from V and 8 bases from J, the junction kept 12 bases outside the gene matches. The CDR3 spans 15 residues. The V gene's germline CDR1 is SGHRS and CDR2 YFSETQ. The full variable domain, completed using reference TRBV5-1 and TRBJ2-1, is KAGVTQTPRYLIKTRGQQVTLSCSPISGHRSVSWYQQTPGQGLQFLFEYFSETQRNKGNFPGRFSGRQFSNSRSEMNVSTLELGDSALYLCASNFSPAGGYEQFFGPGTRLTVL.

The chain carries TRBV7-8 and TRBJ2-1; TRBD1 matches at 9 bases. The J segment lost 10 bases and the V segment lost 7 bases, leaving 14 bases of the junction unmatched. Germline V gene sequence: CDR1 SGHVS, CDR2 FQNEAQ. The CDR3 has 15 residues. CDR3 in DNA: TGTGCCAGCACCCGAGGTACAGGGGGCGACGGGGAGCAGTTCTTC. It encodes CASTRGTGGDGEQFF.

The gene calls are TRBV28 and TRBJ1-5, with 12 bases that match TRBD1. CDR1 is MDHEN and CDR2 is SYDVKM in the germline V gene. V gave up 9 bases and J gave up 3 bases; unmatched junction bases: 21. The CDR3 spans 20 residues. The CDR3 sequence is CASSVVGTGGMKAYNQPQHF. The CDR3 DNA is TGTGCCAGTAGCGTCGTGGGGACAGGGGGCATGAAGGCCTACAATCAGCCCCAGCATTTT. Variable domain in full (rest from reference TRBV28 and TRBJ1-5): DVKVTQSSRYLVKRTGEKVFLECVQDMDHENMFWYRQDPGLGLRLIYFSYDVKMKEKGDIPEGYSVSREKKERFSLILESASTNQTSMYLCASSVVGTGGMKAYNQPQHFGDGTRLSIL.

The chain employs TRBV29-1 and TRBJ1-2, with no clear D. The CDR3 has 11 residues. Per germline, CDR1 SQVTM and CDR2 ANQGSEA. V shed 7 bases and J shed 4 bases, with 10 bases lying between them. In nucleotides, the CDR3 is TGCAGCGCCCTCAAATCCTATGGCTACACCTTC. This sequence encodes CSALKSYGYTF.

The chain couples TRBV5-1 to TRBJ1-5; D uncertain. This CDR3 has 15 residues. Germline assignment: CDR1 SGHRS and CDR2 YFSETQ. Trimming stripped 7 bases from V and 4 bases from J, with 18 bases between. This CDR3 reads CASSVDGERNQPQHF. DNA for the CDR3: TGCGCCAGCTCCGTTGATGGGGAACGGAATCAGCCCCAGCATTTT.

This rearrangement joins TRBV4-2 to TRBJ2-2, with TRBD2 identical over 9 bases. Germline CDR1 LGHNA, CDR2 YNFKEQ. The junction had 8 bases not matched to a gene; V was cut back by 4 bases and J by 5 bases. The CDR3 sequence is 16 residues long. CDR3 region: CASSPATSGYTGELFF. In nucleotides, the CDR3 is TGTGCCAGCAGCCCAGCCACTAGCGGGTATACCGGGGAGCTGTTTTTT.

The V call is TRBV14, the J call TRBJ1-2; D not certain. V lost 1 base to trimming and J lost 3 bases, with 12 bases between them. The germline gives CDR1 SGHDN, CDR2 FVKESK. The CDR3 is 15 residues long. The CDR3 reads CASSQGPNPHYGYTF. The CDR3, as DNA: TGTGCCAGCAGCCAAGGGCCCAATCCTCACTATGGCTACACCTTC.

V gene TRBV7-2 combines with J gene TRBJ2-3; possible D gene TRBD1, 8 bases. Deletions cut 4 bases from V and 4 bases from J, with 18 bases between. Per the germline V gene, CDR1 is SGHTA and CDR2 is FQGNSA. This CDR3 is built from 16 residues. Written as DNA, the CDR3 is TGTGCCAGCAGCTCAACCCGACAGGGGAGGGCAGATACGCAGTATTTT. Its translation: CASSSTRQGRADTQYF.

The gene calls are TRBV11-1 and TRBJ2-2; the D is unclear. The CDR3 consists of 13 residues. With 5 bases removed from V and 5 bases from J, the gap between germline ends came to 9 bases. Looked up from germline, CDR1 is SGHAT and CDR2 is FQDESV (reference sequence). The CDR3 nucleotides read TGTGCCAGCAGCGAACTTAGAACCGGGGAGCTGTTTTTT. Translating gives CASSELRTGELFF.